Listed below are T cell receptor beta chains from one sample, sequenced in a study of spatial heterogeneity in lung cancer. One entry per CDR3 protein, called by TCRdb with MiXCR from the 5' RACE reads. The repertoire holds some 110,000 distinct CDR3 sequences, more than 9% seen once, with approximately 16% in the top ten. The source was PBMCs, collected at follow-up. These receptors originate from a male donor with early-stage non-small cell lung cancer. The CDR3 runs from the conserved cysteine through the conserved F or W. A D gene is named only where the DNA matches it firmly.

cdr3_length: 15; v_call: TRBV12-3/TRBV12-4; d_call: .; j_call: TRBJ2-5; cdr3_aa: CASSFVTPSVETQYF
cdr3_length: 14; v_call: TRBV7-2; d_call: TRBD1; j_call: TRBJ1-1; cdr3_aa: CASSPRQGSTEAFF
cdr3_length: 17; v_call: TRBV6-1; d_call: TRBD1; j_call: TRBJ1-5; cdr3_aa: CASSERGQGGSNQPQHF
cdr3_length: 11; v_call: TRBV5-1; d_call: TRBD2; j_call: TRBJ2-1; cdr3_aa: CASSLEGTSFF
cdr3_length: 16; v_call: TRBV6-6; d_call: TRBD2; j_call: TRBJ2-3; cdr3_aa: CASSQGLAGLTDTQYF
cdr3_length: 9; v_call: TRBV10-3; d_call: .; j_call: TRBJ2-7; cdr3_aa: CAIILEQYF
cdr3_length: 18; v_call: TRBV4-2; d_call: .; j_call: TRBJ1-2; cdr3_aa: CASSQSGNWGDIGHRYTF
cdr3_length: 13; v_call: TRBV6-1; d_call: .; j_call: TRBJ1-1; cdr3_aa: CASSVTANTEAFF
cdr3_length: 13; v_call: TRBV27; d_call: .; j_call: TRBJ1-1; cdr3_aa: CASSLRGDTEAFF
cdr3_length: 13; v_call: TRBV12-3/TRBV12-4; d_call: TRBD2; j_call: TRBJ2-5; cdr3_aa: CASSGSGAETQYF
cdr3_length: 15; v_call: TRBV24-1; d_call: TRBD2; j_call: TRBJ2-3; cdr3_aa: CATSDGLAGGLAQYF
cdr3_length: 16; v_call: TRBV28; d_call: .; j_call: TRBJ2-4; cdr3_aa: CASSLSIITAKNIQYF
cdr3_length: 19; v_call: TRBV27; d_call: TRBD1; j_call: TRBJ1-1; cdr3_aa: CASSLQIGKGNRGEGEAFF
cdr3_length: 15; v_call: TRBV19; d_call: TRBD1; j_call: TRBJ2-4; cdr3_aa: CASMGTGLAKNIQYF
cdr3_length: 14; v_call: TRBV7-9; d_call: TRBD1; j_call: TRBJ2-5; cdr3_aa: CASSSPGQAETQYF
cdr3_length: 13; v_call: TRBV27; d_call: TRBD1; j_call: TRBJ1-1; cdr3_aa: CASQGQKGAEAFF
cdr3_length: 16; v_call: TRBV4-1; d_call: TRBD2; j_call: TRBJ2-7; cdr3_aa: CASSQAGTSIPYEQYF
cdr3_length: 12; v_call: TRBV20-1; d_call: TRBD1; j_call: TRBJ2-7; cdr3_aa: CSAKGRGNEQYF
cdr3_length: 16; v_call: TRBV30; d_call: TRBD1; j_call: TRBJ1-6; cdr3_aa: CAWSLQGATSVAPLHF
cdr3_length: 14; v_call: TRBV7-2; d_call: .; j_call: TRBJ1-1; cdr3_aa: CASSWGPKGTEAFF
cdr3_length: 14; v_call: TRBV7-9; d_call: .; j_call: TRBJ1-5; cdr3_aa: CASSTRQEDQPQHF
cdr3_length: 16; v_call: TRBV6-5; d_call: TRBD2; j_call: TRBJ2-5; cdr3_aa: CASSLGLAGELETQYF
cdr3_length: 13; v_call: TRBV29-1; d_call: TRBD1; j_call: TRBJ2-5; cdr3_aa: CSVDQTGGETQYF
cdr3_length: 15; v_call: TRBV10-3; d_call: .; j_call: TRBJ2-2; cdr3_aa: CAIRGTEGYTGELFF
cdr3_length: 17; v_call: TRBV6-5; d_call: TRBD1; j_call: TRBJ2-1; cdr3_aa: CASSKRSGTVPYNEQFF
cdr3_length: 11; v_call: TRBV7-9; d_call: .; j_call: TRBJ2-5; cdr3_aa: CASSSRGAQYF
cdr3_length: 17; v_call: TRBV10-3; d_call: TRBD2; j_call: TRBJ2-3; cdr3_aa: CAISESRLAGYTDTQYF
cdr3_length: 14; v_call: TRBV7-2; d_call: .; j_call: TRBJ1-1; cdr3_aa: CASSLFGRGEDAFF
cdr3_length: 13; v_call: TRBV5-1; d_call: TRBD1; j_call: TRBJ2-2; cdr3_aa: CASRDRANGELFF